Below, 26 T cell receptor beta chains from the same sample are listed, as sequenced in a study of shared clonotypes between healthy human individuals. Sequenced by immunoSEQ multiplex PCR; TCRdb stores in-frame clones only, minus some. Of roughly 2,300,000 clones in the sample, 85% to 95% were seen once. The sample taken for sequencing was naive CD4+ T cells from PBMCs. Subset noted: CD45RA+ positively selected. These receptors all stem from a man between 18 and 35 years old in good health. Some clones in this sample may be carry-over from other donors' samples.

V usage is TRBV19 and J usage is TRBJ2-3, with D uncertain. This CDR3 is 13 amino acids long. Trimming shortened V by 10 bases and J by 0 bases, and 11 bases separated the two germline ends. Germline V lookup: CDR1 LNHDA, CDR2 SQIVND (reference sequence). In nucleotides, the CDR3 is TGTGCCACCCGACGAGGTAGCACAGATACGCAGTATTTT. Translating it yields CATRRGSTDTQYF.

This clone was seen a single time. The chain carries TRBV21-1 and TRBJ2-7. TRBV21-1 is listed as a pseudogene. The CDR3 is 18 residues long. CDR3 sequence reads: CASSLNGPHKGGSYEQYF. DNA of the CDR3: TGTGCCAGCAGCCTTAACGGGCCCCACAAGGGCGGTTCCTACGAGCAGTACTTC.

The gene calls are TRBV28 and TRBJ2-2; maybe TRBD2 (6 bases). The germline V and J ends were trimmed by 3 bases and 5 bases, with 10 bases remaining between them. The CDR3 loop spans 14 amino acids. Germline CDR1 reads MDHEN; CDR2 reads SYDVKM. This CDR3 reads CASSFRGWTGELFF. For the CDR3, the DNA is TGTGCCAGCAGTTTCCGGGGGTGGACCGGGGAGCTGTTTTTT. The full variable domain, completed using reference TRBV28 and TRBJ2-2, is DVKVTQSSRYLVKRTGEKVFLECVQDMDHENMFWYRQDPGLGLRLIYFSYDVKMKEKGDIPEGYSVSREKKERFSLILESASTNQTSMYLCASSFRGWTGELFFGEGSRLTVL.

Concerning this clone: The same CDR3 also results from other DNA sequences found in this sample. The rearrangement joins TRBV11-2 to TRBJ1-2; D uncertain. The length of the CDR3 is 12 residues. Trimming took 5 bases from V and 5 from J, leaving 9 bases between them. Looked up from germline, CDR1 is SGHAT and CDR2 is FQNNGV. For the CDR3, the DNA is TGTGCCAGCAGCCTGGACCGATATGGCTACACCTTC. Residues: CASSLDRYGYTF. Supplemented by reference TRBV11-2 and TRBJ1-2, the full variable domain reads EAGVAQSPRYKIIEKRQSVAFWCNPISGHATLYWYQQILGQGPKLLIQFQNNGVVDDSQLPKDRFSAERLKGVDSTLKIQPAKLEDSAVYLCASSLDRYGYTFGSGTRLTVV.

This chain links TRBV30 with TRBJ2-1, with D maybe TRBD1 (5 bases). There are 12 residues in the CDR3. Germline CDR1 reads GTSNPN; CDR2 reads SVGIG (reference sequence). V lost 6 bases and J 4 bases, leaving 10 bases between the germline ends. CDR3 in amino acids: CACHTGYNEQFF. The CDR3 region has the DNA TGTGCCTGCCACACAGGTTACAATGAGCAGTTCTTC.

The V call is TRBV9, the J call TRBJ2-5, with D possibly called TRBD1 or TRBD2 (5 bases each). The V end was cut by 5 bases, the J end by 4 bases, with 18 bases between. The CDR3 loop spans 15 amino acids. CDR1 and CDR2 (germline): SGDLS, YYNGEE. The CDR3 nucleotides read TGTGCCAGCAGTCCCCGGGACCTCTTTCTAGAGACCCAGTACTTC. Amino acids: CASSPRDLFLETQYF.

In this sample, this clone turned up once. V and J are TRBV5-1 and TRBJ2-2; D gene uncertain. CDR1 and CDR2 from the germline V gene are SGHRS and YFSETQ. Trimming took off 4 bases at V and 5 bases at J, with 12 bases between the two ends. This CDR3 region has 14 residues. The CDR3 DNA is TGCGCCAGCAGCCTACGCACGAGAACCGGGGAGCTGTTTTTT. Amino acid sequence: CASSLRTRTGELFF.

The chain joins TRBV18 to TRBJ1-2; perhaps TRBD1 as D (5 bases). The V gene's germline CDR1 is KGHSH and CDR2 LQKENI. The V end lost 3 bases, the J end lost 3 bases, and 20 bases lay between the germline ends. CDR3 length: 17 amino acids. The CDR3 region has the DNA TGTGCCAGCTCACCTGTCGCAGGGACGGGTTCGCACTATGGCTACACCTTC. Translated: CASSPVAGTGSHYGYTF.

This clone was seen a handful of times. The rearrangement links TRBV7-9 to TRBJ1-5, with D hard to call. Germline CDR1 is SEHNR and CDR2 is FQNEAQ (reference sequence). V shed 2 bases and J shed 0 bases, with 8 bases lying between them. This CDR3 is 15 amino acids long. CDR3 in amino acids: CASSLPGDSNQPQHF. As DNA, the CDR3 is TGTGCCAGCAGCTTACCAGGAGATAGCAATCAGCCCCAGCATTTT.

This clone was picked up one time. The chain employs TRBV5-1 and TRBJ2-7; D tentatively fits TRBD1 or TRBD2 (5 bases each). CDR1 and CDR2 (germline): SGHRS, YFSETQ. V was clipped by 2 bases and J by 2 bases, with 14 bases between them. The CDR3 is made up of 15 amino acids. This chain's CDR3 is CASSFSRDATYEQYF. The DNA of the CDR3 is TGCGCCAGCAGCTTTAGTCGGGACGCCACCTACGAGCAGTACTTC.

This chain connects TRBV25-1 to TRBJ2-5; 8 bases fit TRBD1. This CDR3 region has 14 residues. After removal of 6 bases from V and 5 bases from J, the junction contained 8 bases not matched to a gene. CDR1 is MGHDK and CDR2 is SYGVNS in the germline V gene. The CDR3 sequence: CASSPQGATETQYF. CDR3 coding DNA: TGTGCCAGCAGCCCCCAGGGGGCCACCGAGACCCAGTACTTC.

This chain joins TRBV9 and TRBJ2-7; D unresolved. The CDR3 spans 14 residues. Trimming removed 0 bases at V and 3 bases at J, with 10 bases between. CDR1 and CDR2 (germline): SGDLS, YYNGEE. In DNA form, the CDR3 reads TGTGCCAGCAGCGTAGGCGACGGCCGCTACGAGCAGTACTTC. Translating it yields CASSVGDGRYEQYF.

The chain has TRBV9 and TRBJ1-1, with D unclear. With 4 bases removed from V and 4 bases from J, the gap between germline ends came to 11 bases. This CDR3 is 13 amino acids long. Germline CDR1 SGDLS, CDR2 YYNGEE. The CDR3 spells CASSLTGFTEAFF. The DNA for the CDR3 is TGTGCCAGCAGCCTCACCGGGTTCACTGAAGCTTTCTTT.

In its sample, this clone was seen once. The chain is built from TRBV5-6 and TRBJ2-1; 12 bases map to TRBD2. This CDR3 comprises 15 residues. The V gene end was trimmed by 1 base and the J gene end by 7 bases; junction bases not matched to a gene: 3. Germline CDR1 is SGHDT and CDR2 is YYEEEE. The CDR3 sequence: CASSLPGTSGNEQFF. The DNA of the CDR3 is TGTGCCAGCAGCTTGCCCGGGACTAGCGGGAATGAGCAGTTCTTC.

The chain combines TRBV7-2 with TRBJ2-1, with D uncertain. Germline values: CDR1 SGHTA, CDR2 FQGNSA. This CDR3 spans 12 amino acids. The germline V and J ends were trimmed by 1 base and 13 bases, with 11 bases remaining between them. The CDR3 is CASSLGFKLQFF. The DNA of the CDR3 is TGTGCCAGCAGCTTAGGATTTAAACTTCAGTTCTTC.

The chain combines TRBV9 with TRBJ1-3; 9 nucleotides align to TRBD1. Germline V lookup: CDR1 SGDLS, CDR2 YYNGEE. Unmatched junction bases numbered 4, after V lost 2 bases and J lost 4 bases. The CDR3 runs 15 residues. DNA for the CDR3: TGTGCCAGCAGCGTGGACGGACAGGGGGGAAACACCATATATTTT. Its protein is CASSVDGQGGNTIYF.

The chain has TRBV6-1 and TRBJ1-5, with 9 bases fitting TRBD1. V shed 4 bases, J shed 4 bases, and the junction held 8 bases outside the gene matches. Germline V lookup: CDR1 MNHNS, CDR2 SASEGT. CDR3 length: 16 residues. The CDR3 region has the DNA TGTGCCAGCAGTGGACCCGGACAGGGGTTAAATCAGCCCCAGCATTTT. It translates to CASSGPGQGLNQPQHF.

The V call is TRBV10-1, the J call TRBJ2-1, with D perhaps matching TRBD2 (6 bases). Germline V gene lookup returns CDR1 WNHNN and CDR2 SYGVQD (reference sequence). CDR3 length equals 16 residues. V lost 7 bases, J lost 7 bases, and 23 bases lay in between. The DNA for the CDR3 is TGCGCCAGCACTCCCCTTCCCGGGACTGACCTAAATGAGCAGTTCTTC. This gives the protein CASTPLPGTDLNEQFF.

The J gene is TRBJ2-7, the V gene TRBV5-6; 10 bases fit TRBD1. Losses at the gene ends were 3 bases for V and 2 bases for J; bases not matched to a gene: 5. This CDR3 region has 15 residues. The germline gives CDR1 SGHDT, CDR2 YYEEEE. This chain's CDR3 is CASSYRDRGPYEQYF. In DNA form, the CDR3 reads TGTGCCAGCAGCTACCGGGACAGGGGCCCCTACGAGCAGTACTTC.

The chain couples TRBV5-1 to TRBJ2-3; a possible D gene is TRBD1 (6 bases). Trimming left V 2 bases short and J 5 bases short, with 12 bases between. This CDR3 comprises 14 residues. In germline, CDR1 is SGHRS, CDR2 YFSETQ. CDR3 residues: CASSFLAGEDTQYF. The CDR3 DNA reads TGCGCCAGCAGCTTTTTGGCAGGGGAAGATACGCAGTATTTT.

This clone was seen a handful of times. The chain is built from TRBV29-1 and TRBJ1-1; no reliable D call. This CDR3 region has 13 residues. V lost 6 bases, J lost 6 bases, and 17 bases lay in between. The V gene's germline CDR1 is SQVTM and CDR2 ANQGSEA. The CDR3 DNA follows: TGCAGCGTGGTCCGGGCCTTAGGTGCTGAAGCTTTCTTT. Translation: CSVVRALGAEAFF.

V gene TRBV28 combines with J gene TRBJ2-7; a possible D gene is TRBD2 (5 bases). V was trimmed by 9 bases and J by 2 bases, leaving 23 bases between them. The CDR3 extends over 16 amino acids. Germline V CDR1 and CDR2: MDHEN, SYDVKM. Here the CDR3 DNA reads TGTGCCAGTACGAAAGGTGGTCTAGCCAACGCCTACGAGCAGTACTTC. As protein: CASTKGGLANAYEQYF.

The rearrangement links TRBV6-5 to TRBJ1-3; D not resolved. CDR1 is MNHEY, CDR2 SVGAGI, per germline. V lost 6 bases to trimming and J lost 0 bases, with 9 bases between them. This CDR3 is built from 14 residues. CDR3 in DNA: TGTGCCAGCAGGCCCATACCCTCTGGAAACACCATATATTTT. Encoded protein: CASRPIPSGNTIYF.

This chain links TRBV11-3 with TRBJ1-5, with 9 bases identical to TRBD1. There are 16 residues in the CDR3. The J segment lost 5 bases and the V segment lost 0 bases, leaving 5 bases of the junction unmatched. CDR1 is SGHNT, CDR2 YENEEA, per germline. Written as DNA, the CDR3 is TGTGCCAGCAGCTTAGATGGGACAGGGCGCTATCAGCCCCAGCATTTT. The encoded protein is CASSLDGTGRYQPQHF.

This clone was counted between two and nine times. The V call is TRBV2, the J call TRBJ1-5; D unclear. The V end was cut by 8 bases, the J end by 2 bases, with 10 bases between. Germline CDR1 reads SNHLY; CDR2 reads FYNNEI. There are 13 residues in the CDR3. The CDR3 bases are TGTGCCAGCGGGGAGCCCGGCAATCAGCCCCAGCATTTT. Translated: CASGEPGNQPQHF.

The chain couples TRBV28 to TRBJ1-1; 7 bases match TRBD1. This CDR3 is built from 15 residues. With V trimmed by 7 bases and J by 2 bases, 10 bases remained unmatched. Germline V CDR1 and CDR2: MDHEN, SYDVKM. In DNA form, the CDR3 reads TGTGCCAGCAATCCGGGACAGATAACAAACACTGAAGCTTTCTTT. Protein sequence: CASNPGQITNTEAFF.